The T cell receptor beta chain described here comes from a study of CD8+CD57+ T cells in acquired aplastic anemia. Study as a whole: An average of about 3.4 ug of DNA was obtained from sorted CD4+ and CD8+ cells.

This clonotype appeared a single time. Its target is unknown. Findings and limits, study-wide: Approximately 29 was the count of CD8+ CDR3 sequences that patients shared with controls. No significant patient-versus-control difference appeared in CD8+ Simpson's diversity.

The CDR3 is 15 amino acids. Trimming at V came to 4 bases and at J to 7 bases, leaving 7 bases not matched to a gene. CDR1 and CDR2 from the germline V gene are DFQATT and SNEGSKA (reference sequence). The use of genomic DNA as template underpinned the TCR beta VDJ and CDR3 profiling. TCRdb redid the calling of the reads with MiXCR, one entry per CDR3 protein. The repertoire holds about 190,000 distinct CDR3 sequences, with 55% to 70% as singletons. The TCR comes from a human donor with severe aplastic anemia or a healthy control (not recorded which). V usage is TRBV20-1 and J usage is TRBJ2-1, with 13 bases identical to TRBD2. The specimen was sorted CD4+, CD8+, or CD8+CD57+ T cells (not recorded which) from PBMCs. The CDR3: CSATGLAGRTNEQFF. For the CDR3, the DNA is TGCAGTGCTACGGGACTAGCGGGACGTACAAATGAGCAGTTCTTC.